The rows below give T cell receptor beta chains drawn from one sample of a study of CD8+CD57+ T cells in acquired aplastic anemia. MiXCR was run by TCRdb on the reads, yielding one entry per CDR3 protein. Here the sample spans approximately 160,000 distinct CDR3 sequences, approximately 43% being singletons. The sequencing input was sorted CD4+, CD8+, or CD8+CD57+ T cells (not recorded which) from PBMCs. These receptors all stem from a human donor in good health. Each CDR3 is given without its conserved first and last residue. The order of the fields is V gene, J gene, CDR3 protein.

TRBV4-2,TRBJ2-7,ASSQGGPAN
TRBV15,TRBJ1-5,ATQQSPNSNQPQH
TRBV20-1,TRBJ2-3,SARDGPDTQY
TRBV20-1,TRBJ2-1,SADTIGTSGSYNEQF
TRBV4-2,TRBJ1-3,ASSREPTGGNTIY
TRBV19,TRBJ2-3,ASSPGVADTQY
TRBV2,TRBJ1-1,ASSDSQRNTEAF
TRBV20-1,TRBJ2-1,SAPRGLDYNEQF
TRBV20-1,TRBJ2-7,SARKGRGAYEQY
TRBV20-1,TRBJ2-1,SARPSGASGRNEQF
TRBV6-1,TRBJ2-7,ASSWTGTYEQY
TRBV5-6,TRBJ1-5,ASSVYTDGYNQPQH
TRBV6-4,TRBJ2-6,ASSDLSGANVLT
TRBV25-1,TRBJ1-6,ASKGQGSSPLH
TRBV5-4,TRBJ2-1,ASSLGTGTYNEQF
TRBV7-8,TRBJ2-7,ASSVLRDRGYEQY
TRBV27,TRBJ2-7,ASSFQGYSYEQY
TRBV10-3,TRBJ2-1,AISVGGGDSNNEQF
TRBV2,TRBJ1-1,ASSRAGGLSTEAF
TRBV15,TRBJ2-7,ATSGDSESYEQY
TRBV7-2,TRBJ2-7,ASSLGAGLADEQY
TRBV18,TRBJ1-2,ASSPPTGQRFNYGYT
TRBV2,TRBJ1-1,ASSEARITEAF
TRBV24-1,TRBJ2-7,ATTGGYEQY
TRBV14,TRBJ2-1,ASPQRLAQTNEQF
TRBV7-6,TRBJ2-1,ASSLTGTINEQF
TRBV7-2,TRBJ1-2,ASSFRDYGYT
TRBV7-8,TRBJ2-7,ASSLRALAGTYEQY
TRBV6-1,TRBJ1-2,ASRGPGHYGYT
TRBV24-1,TRBJ2-1,ATSDLGVGANEQF
TRBV3-1,TRBJ2-1,ASSSGLATF
TRBV4-1,TRBJ1-3,ASSQDDRQGDSGNTIY
TRBV18,TRBJ1-6,ASSRDRVNNSPLH
TRBV19,TRBJ2-3,ASRGRGPDTQY
TRBV5-6,TRBJ1-1,ASSLTVVGTEAF
TRBV4-1,TRBJ2-6,ASSQDGTSGANVLT
TRBV7-2,TRBJ2-3,ASSLEVPQY
TRBV7-2,TRBJ2-1,ASRPHPWERLYNEQF
TRBV19,TRBJ2-7,ASREQGGSYEQY
TRBV10-3,TRBJ2-7,AISPGLARDEQY
TRBV7-8,TRBJ2-3,ASSLARRDTQY
TRBV11-2,TRBJ2-7,ASSLAQGTYEQY
TRBV7-9,TRBJ1-2,ASSVGNNYGYT
TRBV6-1,TRBJ2-1,ASRGTGMYNEQF
TRBV7-6,TRBJ1-6,ASSFGSPSPLH
TRBV7-2,TRBJ2-1,ASSLVSGSGAHLEQF
TRBV6-1,TRBJ1-2,AGSAGGNGYA
TRBV5-4,TRBJ2-3,ASSLPLGTGDGGEQY
TRBV29-1,TRBJ1-1,SVGTALGTEAF